These 9 T cell receptor beta chains were sequenced from one sample in a study of neurological immune-mediated disorders. As for time point: longitudinal time-point 1 (baseline). Using its own MiXCR run on the 5' RACE reads, TCRdb lists one record per CDR3 protein. This table holds 60,000 to 90,000 distinct CDR3 sequences, roughly a tenth found once. Sequencing was done on a sample of PBMCs. The receptors derive from a man aged 25 to 40 in good health.

This clonotype was counted many times. The J gene is TRBJ1-2, the V gene TRBV29-1; weak D call: TRBD1 (5 bases). CDR3 length: 12 residues. CDR1 is SQVTM and CDR2 is ANQGSEA in the germline V gene. V was trimmed by 7 bases and J by 4 bases, leaving 13 bases between them. CDR3 residues: CSGDLDSYGYTF. Written as DNA, the CDR3 is TGCAGCGGTGACTTAGACAGCTATGGCTACACCTTC.

The chain uses TRBV9 and TRBJ1-1; D uncertain. The V gene's germline CDR1 is SGDLS and CDR2 YYNGEE. The CDR3 is 14 residues long. Trimming took 0 bases from V and 1 from J, leaving 7 bases between them. In DNA, the CDR3 is TGTGCCAGCAGCGTAGTCCATGAGAACACTGAAGCTTTCTTT. Translating gives CASSVVHENTEAFF.

This clonotype was observed many times. The J gene is TRBJ2-1, the V gene TRBV5-1, with 9 bases fitting TRBD1. Germline lookup yields CDR1 SGHRS and CDR2 YFSETQ. V lost 0 bases and J lost 8; bases outside the gene matches: 12. The CDR3 totals 17 residues. The CDR3 coding sequence is TGCGCCAGCAGCTTGGGGCGACAGGGGGAGGGCCTCTATGAGCAGTTCTTC. This translates into CASSLGRQGEGLYEQFF.

The sample holds many counts of this clonotype. V is TRBV5-1 and J is TRBJ2-1; D call uncertain. The ends were cut back, 1 base at V and 0 bases at J, with 8 bases in the middle. The V gene's germline CDR1 is SGHRS and CDR2 YFSETQ. The length of the CDR3 is 15 residues. This chain's CDR3 is CASSLYYSSYNEQFF. DNA of the CDR3: TGCGCCAGCAGCTTGTACTATAGCTCCTACAATGAGCAGTTCTTC.

This clonotype was found many times. This sequence joins TRBV3-1 and TRBJ1-1; tentative D call: TRBD1 (6 bases). CDR3 size: 14 residues. The V end was cut by 1 base, the J end by 6 bases, with 12 bases between. CDR1 is LGHDT, CDR2 YNNKEL, per germline (reference sequence). The CDR3 nucleotides read TGTGCCAGCAGCCAAGCGGGGCAGGGGCCTGAAGCTTTCTTT. Translating it yields CASSQAGQGPEAFF.

This clonotype was found many times. The V call is TRBV6-6, the J call TRBJ2-7, with D possibly TRBD1 on 6 matching bases. The CDR3 consists of 14 residues. Trimming left V 2 bases short and J 0 bases short, with 8 bases between. Germline V gene lookup returns CDR1 MNHNY and CDR2 SVGAGI (reference sequence). CDR3 nucleotides: TGTGCCAGCAGTTACACAGGGAGCTCCTACGAGCAGTACTTC. This encodes CASSYTGSSYEQYF.

This clonotype was picked up many times. The gene calls are TRBV9 and TRBJ2-1, with a weak D call TRBD2 (6 bases). Between the trimmed V and J ends, which lost 3 bases and 1 base, there was a span of 17 bases. CDR1 and CDR2 (germline): SGDLS, YYNGEE. The CDR3 contains 17 residues. The CDR3 spells CASSDNKGSGSYNEQFF. Written as DNA, the CDR3 is TGTGCCAGCAGCGACAACAAGGGGAGCGGGTCCTACAATGAGCAGTTCTTC.

This clonotype occurred once. A clone one base away is much larger, so this may be a read error. The chain carries TRBV28 and TRBJ1-2; D unclear. In germline, CDR1 is MDHEN, CDR2 SYDVKM. This CDR3 spans 12 amino acids. V was clipped by 5 bases and J by 5 bases, with 9 bases between them. The CDR3 sequence: CASSDVIYGYTF. The DNA for the CDR3 is TGTGCCAGCAGTGACGTAATATATGGCTACACCTTC.

Only a few counts were recorded for this clonotype. The gene calls are TRBV28 and TRBJ2-4, with a tentative D call TRBD1 (7 bases). The germline gives CDR1 MDHEN, CDR2 SYDVKM. V shed 6 bases and J shed 8 bases, with 17 bases lying between them. CDR3 length: 14 residues. CDR3 amino acids: CASSAGQHVYIQYF. In DNA, the CDR3 is TGTGCCAGCAGCGCGGGACAGCATGTTTACATTCAGTACTTC.